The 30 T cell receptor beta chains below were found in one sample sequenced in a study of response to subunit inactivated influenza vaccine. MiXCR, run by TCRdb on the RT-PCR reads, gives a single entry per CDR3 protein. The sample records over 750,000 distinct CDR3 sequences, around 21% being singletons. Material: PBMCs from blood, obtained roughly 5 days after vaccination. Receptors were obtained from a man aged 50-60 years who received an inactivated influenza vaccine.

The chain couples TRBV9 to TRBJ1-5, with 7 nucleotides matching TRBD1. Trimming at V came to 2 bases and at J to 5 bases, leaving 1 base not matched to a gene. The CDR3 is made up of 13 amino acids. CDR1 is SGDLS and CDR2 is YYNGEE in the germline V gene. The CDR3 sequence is CASSVTGYQPQHF. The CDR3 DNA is TGTGCCAGCAGCGTGACAGGGTATCAGCCCCAGCATTTT. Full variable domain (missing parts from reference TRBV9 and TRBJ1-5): DSGVTQTPKHLITATGQRVTLRCSPRSGDLSVYWYQQSLDQGLQFLIQYYNGEERAKGNILERFSAQQFPDLHSELNLSSLELGDSALYFCASSVTGYQPQHFGDGTRLSIL.

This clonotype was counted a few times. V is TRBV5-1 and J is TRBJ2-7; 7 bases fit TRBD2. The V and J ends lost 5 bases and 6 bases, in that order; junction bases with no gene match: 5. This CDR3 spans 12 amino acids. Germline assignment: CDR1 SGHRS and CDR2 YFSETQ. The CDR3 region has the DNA TGCGCCAGCAGTCGAGGGGAGGGCGAGCAGTACTTC. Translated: CASSRGEGEQYF.

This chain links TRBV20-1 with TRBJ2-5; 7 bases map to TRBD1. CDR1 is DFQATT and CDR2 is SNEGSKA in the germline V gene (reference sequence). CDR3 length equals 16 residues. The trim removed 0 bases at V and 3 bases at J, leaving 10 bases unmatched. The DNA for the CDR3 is TGCAGTGCTAGAGATCTCTTCGGGACAGCCGAAGAGACCCAGTACTTC. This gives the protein CSARDLFGTAEETQYF.

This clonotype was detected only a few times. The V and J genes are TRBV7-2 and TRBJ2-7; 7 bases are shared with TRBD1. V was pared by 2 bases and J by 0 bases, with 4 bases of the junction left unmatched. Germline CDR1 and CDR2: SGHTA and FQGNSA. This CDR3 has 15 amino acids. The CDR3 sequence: CASSLSGTASYEQYF. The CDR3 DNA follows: TGTGCCAGCAGCTTAAGTGGGACAGCCTCCTACGAGCAGTACTTC.

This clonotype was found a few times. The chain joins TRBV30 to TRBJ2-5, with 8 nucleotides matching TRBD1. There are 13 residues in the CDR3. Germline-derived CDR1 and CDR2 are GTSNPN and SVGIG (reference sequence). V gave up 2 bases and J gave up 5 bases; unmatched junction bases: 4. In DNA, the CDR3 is TGTGCCTGGAGTTGGACAGGGATTGAGACCCAGTACTTC. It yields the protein CAWSWTGIETQYF.

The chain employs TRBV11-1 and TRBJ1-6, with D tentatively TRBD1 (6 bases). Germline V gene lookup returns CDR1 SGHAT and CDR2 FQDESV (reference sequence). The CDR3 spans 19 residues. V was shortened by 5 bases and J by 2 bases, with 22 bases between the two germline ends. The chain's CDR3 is CASSPTPAVGGPYNSPLHF. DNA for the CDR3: TGTGCCAGCAGCCCGACGCCGGCCGTAGGGGGACCCTATAATTCACCCCTCCACTTT.

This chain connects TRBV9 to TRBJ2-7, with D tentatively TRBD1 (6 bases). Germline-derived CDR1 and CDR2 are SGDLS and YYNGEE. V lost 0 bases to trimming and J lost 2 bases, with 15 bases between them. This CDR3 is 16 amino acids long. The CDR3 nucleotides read TGTGCCAGCAGCGTAGGGACCGGACAGTACCCCTACGAGCAGTACTTC. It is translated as CASSVGTGQYPYEQYF.

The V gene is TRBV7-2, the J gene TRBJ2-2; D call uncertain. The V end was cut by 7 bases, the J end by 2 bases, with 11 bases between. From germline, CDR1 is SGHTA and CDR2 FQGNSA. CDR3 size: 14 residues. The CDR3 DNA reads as TGTGCCAGCAAGCCACGAACAAACACCGGGGAGCTGTTTTTT. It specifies CASKPRTNTGELFF.

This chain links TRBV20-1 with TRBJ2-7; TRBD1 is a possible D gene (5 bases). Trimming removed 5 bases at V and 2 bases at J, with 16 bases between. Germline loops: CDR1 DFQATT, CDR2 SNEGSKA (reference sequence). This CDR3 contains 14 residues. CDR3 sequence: CSASVAGMAYEQYF. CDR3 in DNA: TGCAGTGCTTCAGTAGCAGGGATGGCCTACGAGCAGTACTTC.

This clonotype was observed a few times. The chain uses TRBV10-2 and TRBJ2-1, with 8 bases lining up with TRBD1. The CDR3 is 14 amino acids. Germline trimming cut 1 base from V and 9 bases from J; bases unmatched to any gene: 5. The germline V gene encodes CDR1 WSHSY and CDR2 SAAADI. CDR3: CASSEFAGGFEQFF. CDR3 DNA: TGCGCCAGCAGTGAGTTCGCAGGGGGCTTTGAGCAGTTCTTC.

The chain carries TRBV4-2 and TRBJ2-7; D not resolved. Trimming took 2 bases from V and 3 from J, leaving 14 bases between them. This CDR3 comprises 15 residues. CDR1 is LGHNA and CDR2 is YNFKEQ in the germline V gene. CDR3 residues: CASSQSWVDGYEQYF. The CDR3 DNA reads TGTGCCAGCAGCCAATCATGGGTGGACGGCTACGAGCAGTACTTC.

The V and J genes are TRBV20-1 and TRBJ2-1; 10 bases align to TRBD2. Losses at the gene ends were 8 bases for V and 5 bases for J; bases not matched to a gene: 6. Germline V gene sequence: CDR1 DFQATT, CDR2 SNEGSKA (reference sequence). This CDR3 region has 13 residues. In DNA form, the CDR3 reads TGCAGTACGGAGCGGGGGGGCCACAATGAGCAGTTCTTC. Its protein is CSTERGGHNEQFF.

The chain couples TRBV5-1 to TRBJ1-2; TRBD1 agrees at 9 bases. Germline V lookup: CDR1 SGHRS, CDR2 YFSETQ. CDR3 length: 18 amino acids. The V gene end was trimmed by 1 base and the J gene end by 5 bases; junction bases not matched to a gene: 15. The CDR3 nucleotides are TGCGCCAGCAGCTTGCAGGGACAGGGACCTAGTGGAGGTTATGGCTACACCTTC. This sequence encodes CASSLQGQGPSGGYGYTF. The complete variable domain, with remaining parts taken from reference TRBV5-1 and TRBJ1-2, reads KAGVTQTPRYLIKTRGQQVTLSCSPISGHRSVSWYQQTPGQGLQFLFEYFSETQRNKGNFPGRFSGRQFSNSRSEMNVSTLELGDSALYLCASSLQGQGPSGGYGYTFGSGTRLTVV.

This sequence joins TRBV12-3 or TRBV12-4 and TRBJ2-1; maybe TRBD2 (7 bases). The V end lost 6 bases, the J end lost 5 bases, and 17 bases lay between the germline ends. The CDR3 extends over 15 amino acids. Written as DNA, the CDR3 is TGTGCCAGCAGCCGAGGGGGGGGGGCAGACAATGAGCAGTTCTTC. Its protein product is CASSRGGGADNEQFF.

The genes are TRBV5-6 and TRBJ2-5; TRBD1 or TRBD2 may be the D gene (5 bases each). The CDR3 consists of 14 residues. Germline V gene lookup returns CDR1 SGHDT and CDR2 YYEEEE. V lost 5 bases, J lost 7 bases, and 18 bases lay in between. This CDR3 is CASRYTGDLGTQYF. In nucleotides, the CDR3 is TGTGCCAGCAGGTATACCGGGGACCTTGGGACCCAGTACTTC.

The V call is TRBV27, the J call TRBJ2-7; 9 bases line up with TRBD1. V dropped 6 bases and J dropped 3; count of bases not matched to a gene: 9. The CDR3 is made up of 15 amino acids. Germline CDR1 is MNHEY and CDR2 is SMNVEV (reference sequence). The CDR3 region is CASRGQGFIGYEQYF. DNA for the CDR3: TGTGCCAGCAGGGGACAGGGTTTTATAGGCTACGAGCAGTACTTC.

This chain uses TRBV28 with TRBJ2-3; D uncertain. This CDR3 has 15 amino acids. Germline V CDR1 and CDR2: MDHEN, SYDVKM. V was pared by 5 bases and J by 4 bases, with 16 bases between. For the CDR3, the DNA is TGTGCCAGCAGTCCCCTCGGGCGGAGCTCAGATACGCAGTATTTT. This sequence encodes CASSPLGRSSDTQYF.

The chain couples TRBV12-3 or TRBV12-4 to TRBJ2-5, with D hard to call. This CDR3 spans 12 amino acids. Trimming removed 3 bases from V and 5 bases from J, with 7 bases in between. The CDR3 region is CASSFSWETQYF. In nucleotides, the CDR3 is TGTGCCAGCAGTTTTTCGTGGGAGACCCAGTACTTC.

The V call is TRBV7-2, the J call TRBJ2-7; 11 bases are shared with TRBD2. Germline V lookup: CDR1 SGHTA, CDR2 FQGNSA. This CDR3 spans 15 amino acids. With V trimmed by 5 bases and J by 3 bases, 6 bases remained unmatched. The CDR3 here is CASSPSGRTYYEQYF. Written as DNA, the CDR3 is TGTGCCAGCAGCCCTAGCGGGAGGACGTACTACGAGCAGTACTTC.

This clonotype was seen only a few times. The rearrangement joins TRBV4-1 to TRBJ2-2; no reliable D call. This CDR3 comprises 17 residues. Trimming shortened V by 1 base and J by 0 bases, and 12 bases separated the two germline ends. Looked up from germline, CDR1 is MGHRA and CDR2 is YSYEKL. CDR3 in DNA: TGCGCCAGCAGCCAAGTTTTTGAGATTTCGAACACCGGGGAGCTGTTTTTT. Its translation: CASSQVFEISNTGELFF.

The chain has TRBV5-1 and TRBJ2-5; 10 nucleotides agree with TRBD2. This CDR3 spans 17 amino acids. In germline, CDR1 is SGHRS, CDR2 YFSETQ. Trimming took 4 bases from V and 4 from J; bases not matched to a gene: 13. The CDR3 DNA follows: TGCGCCAGCAGCCGTCACCCGGGACTAGCGAACGGAGAGACCCAGTACTTC. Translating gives CASSRHPGLANGETQYF.

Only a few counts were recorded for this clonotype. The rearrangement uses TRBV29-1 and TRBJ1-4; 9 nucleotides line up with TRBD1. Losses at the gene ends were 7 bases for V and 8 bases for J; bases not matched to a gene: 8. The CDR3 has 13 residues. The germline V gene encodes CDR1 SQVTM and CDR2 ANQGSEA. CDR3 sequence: CSARQGVGEKLFF. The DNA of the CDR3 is TGCAGCGCAAGACAGGGGGTAGGGGAAAAACTGTTTTTT.

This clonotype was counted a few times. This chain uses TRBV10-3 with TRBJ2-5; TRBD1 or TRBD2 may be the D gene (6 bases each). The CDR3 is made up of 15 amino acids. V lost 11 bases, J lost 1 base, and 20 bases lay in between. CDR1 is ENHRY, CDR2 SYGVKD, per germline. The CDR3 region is CASRFGGAGQETQYF. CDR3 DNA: TGTGCCTCGCGGTTCGGGGGCGCCGGCCAAGAGACCCAGTACTTC.

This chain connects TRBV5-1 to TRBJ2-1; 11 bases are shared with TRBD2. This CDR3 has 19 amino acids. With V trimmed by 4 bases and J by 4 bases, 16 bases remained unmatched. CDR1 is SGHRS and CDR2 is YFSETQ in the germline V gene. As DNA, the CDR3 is TGCGCCAGCAGCAACCAGACGGGACTAGCGGAGGTCCTTTACAATGAGCAGTTCTTC. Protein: CASSNQTGLAEVLYNEQFF. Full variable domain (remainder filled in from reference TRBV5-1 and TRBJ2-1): KAGVTQTPRYLIKTRGQQVTLSCSPISGHRSVSWYQQTPGQGLQFLFEYFSETQRNKGNFPGRFSGRQFSNSRSEMNVSTLELGDSALYLCASSNQTGLAEVLYNEQFFGPGTRLTVL.

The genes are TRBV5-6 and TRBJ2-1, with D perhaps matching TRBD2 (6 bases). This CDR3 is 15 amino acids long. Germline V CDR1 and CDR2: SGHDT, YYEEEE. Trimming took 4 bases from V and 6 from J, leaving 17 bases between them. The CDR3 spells CASSTGLAGSNEQFF. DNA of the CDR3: TGTGCCAGCAGCACGGGACTTGCCGGGTCCAATGAGCAGTTCTTC.

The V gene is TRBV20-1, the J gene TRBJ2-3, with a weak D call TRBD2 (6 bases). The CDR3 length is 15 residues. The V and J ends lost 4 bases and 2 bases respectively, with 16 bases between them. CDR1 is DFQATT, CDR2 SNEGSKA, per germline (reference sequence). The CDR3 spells CSATFERANTDTQYF. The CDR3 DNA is TGCAGTGCTACCTTCGAGCGGGCAAACACAGATACGCAGTATTTT.

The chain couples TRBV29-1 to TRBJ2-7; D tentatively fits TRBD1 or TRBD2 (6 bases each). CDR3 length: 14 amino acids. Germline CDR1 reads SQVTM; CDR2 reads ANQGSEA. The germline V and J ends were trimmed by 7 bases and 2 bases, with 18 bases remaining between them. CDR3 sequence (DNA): TGCAGCGCGTTCGGGGGCCCCTCGGCCTACGAGCAGTACTTC. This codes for CSAFGGPSAYEQYF.

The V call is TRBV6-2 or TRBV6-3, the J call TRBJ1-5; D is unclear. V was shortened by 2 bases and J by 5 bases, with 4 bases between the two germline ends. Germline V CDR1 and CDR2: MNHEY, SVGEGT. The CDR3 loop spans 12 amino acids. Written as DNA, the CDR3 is TGTGCCAGCAGTTACCTGGATCAGCCCCAGCATTTT. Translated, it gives CASSYLDQPQHF.

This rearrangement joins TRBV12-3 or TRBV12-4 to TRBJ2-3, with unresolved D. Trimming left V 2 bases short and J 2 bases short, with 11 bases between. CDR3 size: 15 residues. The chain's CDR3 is CASSLLGNPTDTQYF. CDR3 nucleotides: TGTGCCAGCAGTTTATTGGGGAACCCCACAGATACGCAGTATTTT.

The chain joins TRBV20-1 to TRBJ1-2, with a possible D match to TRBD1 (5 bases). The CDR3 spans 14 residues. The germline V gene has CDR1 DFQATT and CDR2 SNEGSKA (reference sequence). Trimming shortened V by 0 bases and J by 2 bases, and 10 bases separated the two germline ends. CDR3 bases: TGCAGTGCTAGAGATTGGGCAGGGAACTATGGCTACACCTTC. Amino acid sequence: CSARDWAGNYGYTF.